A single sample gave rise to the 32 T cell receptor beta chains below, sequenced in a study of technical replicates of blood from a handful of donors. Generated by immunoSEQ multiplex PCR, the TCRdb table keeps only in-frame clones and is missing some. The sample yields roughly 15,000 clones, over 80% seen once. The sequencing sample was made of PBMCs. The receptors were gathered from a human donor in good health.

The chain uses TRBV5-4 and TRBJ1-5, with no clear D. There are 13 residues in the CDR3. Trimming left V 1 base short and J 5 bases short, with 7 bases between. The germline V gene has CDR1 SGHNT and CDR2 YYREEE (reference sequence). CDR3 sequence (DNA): TGTGCCAGCAGCTTGATTCTGTATCAGCCCCAGCATTTT. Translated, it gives CASSLILYQPQHF.

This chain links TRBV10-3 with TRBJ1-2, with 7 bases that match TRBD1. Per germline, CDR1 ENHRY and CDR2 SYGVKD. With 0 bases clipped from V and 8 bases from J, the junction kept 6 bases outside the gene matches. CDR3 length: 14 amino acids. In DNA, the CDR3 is TGTGCCATCAGTGAGTCGACAGGGAAGGGCGGCTACACCTTC. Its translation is CAISESTGKGGYTF.

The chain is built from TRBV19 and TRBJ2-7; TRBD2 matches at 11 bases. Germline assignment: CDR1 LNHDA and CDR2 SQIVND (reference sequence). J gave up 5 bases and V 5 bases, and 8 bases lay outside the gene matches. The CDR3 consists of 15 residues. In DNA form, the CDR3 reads TGTGCCAGTAGTGTCACTAGCGGGAGTTTTAACGAGCAGTACTTC. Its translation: CASSVTSGSFNEQYF.

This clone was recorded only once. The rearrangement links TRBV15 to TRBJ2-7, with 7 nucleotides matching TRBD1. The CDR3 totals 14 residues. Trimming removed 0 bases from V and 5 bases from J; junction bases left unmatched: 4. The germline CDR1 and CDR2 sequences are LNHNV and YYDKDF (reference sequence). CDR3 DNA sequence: TGTGCCACCAGCAGAGATAACAGGGGAAACGAGCAGTACTTC. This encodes CATSRDNRGNEQYF.

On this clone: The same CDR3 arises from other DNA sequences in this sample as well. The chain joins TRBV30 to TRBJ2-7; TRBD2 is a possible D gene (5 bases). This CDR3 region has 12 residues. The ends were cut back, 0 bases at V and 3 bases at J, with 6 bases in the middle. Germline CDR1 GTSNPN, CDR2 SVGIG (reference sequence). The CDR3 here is CAWSVRGYEQYF. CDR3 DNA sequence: TGTGCCTGGAGTGTACGGGGCTACGAGCAGTACTTC. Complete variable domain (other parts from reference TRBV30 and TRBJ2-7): SQTIHQWPATLVQPVGSPLSLECTVEGTSNPNLYWYRQAAGRGLQLLFYSVGIGQISSEVPQNLSASRPQDRQFILSSKKLLLSDSGFYLCAWSVRGYEQYFGPGTRLTVT.

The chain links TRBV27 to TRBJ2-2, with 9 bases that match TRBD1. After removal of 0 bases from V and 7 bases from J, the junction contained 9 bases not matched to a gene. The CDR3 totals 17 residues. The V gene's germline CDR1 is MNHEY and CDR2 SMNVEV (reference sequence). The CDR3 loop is CASSLSGQGVGSGELFF. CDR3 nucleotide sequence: TGTGCCAGCAGTTTATCGGGACAGGGCGTTGGGAGCGGGGAGCTGTTTTTT.

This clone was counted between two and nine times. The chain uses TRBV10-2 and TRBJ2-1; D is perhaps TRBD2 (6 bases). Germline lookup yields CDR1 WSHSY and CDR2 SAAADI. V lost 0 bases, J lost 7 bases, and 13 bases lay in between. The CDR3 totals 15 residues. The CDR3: CASSESEGGGNEQFF. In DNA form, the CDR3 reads TGCGCCAGCAGTGAGTCGGAGGGAGGAGGGAATGAGCAGTTCTTC.

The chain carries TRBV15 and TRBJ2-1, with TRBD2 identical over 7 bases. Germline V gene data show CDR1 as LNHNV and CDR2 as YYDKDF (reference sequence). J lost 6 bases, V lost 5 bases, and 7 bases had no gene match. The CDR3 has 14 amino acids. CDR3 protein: CATSGRDYLNEQFF. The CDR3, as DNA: TGTGCCACCAGCGGCCGGGACTATCTCAATGAGCAGTTCTTC.

The CDR3 is CASSSLAGVAYEQYF. The DNA of the CDR3 is TGTGCCAGCAGTTCCTTAGCGGGAGTAGCCTACGAGCAGTACTTC. This chain links TRBV6-5 with TRBJ2-7, with 9 bases that match TRBD2. The trim removed 4 bases at V and 2 bases at J, leaving 6 bases unmatched. The germline V gene has CDR1 MNHEY and CDR2 SVGAGI. This CDR3 has 15 amino acids.

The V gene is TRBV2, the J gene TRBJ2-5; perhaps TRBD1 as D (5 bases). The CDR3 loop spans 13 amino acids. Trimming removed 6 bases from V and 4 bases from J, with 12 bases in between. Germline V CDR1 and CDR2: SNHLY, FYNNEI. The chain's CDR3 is CASRGLWAETQYF. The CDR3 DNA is TGTGCCAGCAGGGGGCTCTGGGCAGAGACCCAGTACTTC.

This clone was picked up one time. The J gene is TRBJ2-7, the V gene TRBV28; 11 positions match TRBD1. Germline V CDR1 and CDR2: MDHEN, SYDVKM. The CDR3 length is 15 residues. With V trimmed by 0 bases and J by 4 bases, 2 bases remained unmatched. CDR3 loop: CASSLWDRGRYEQYF. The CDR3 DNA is TGTGCCAGCAGTTTATGGGACAGGGGGCGGTACGAGCAGTACTTC.

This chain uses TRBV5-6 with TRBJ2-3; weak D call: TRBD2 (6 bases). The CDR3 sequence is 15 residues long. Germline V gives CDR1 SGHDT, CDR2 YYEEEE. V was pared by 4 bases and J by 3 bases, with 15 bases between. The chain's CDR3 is CASSRRAGGTDTQYF. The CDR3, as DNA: TGTGCCAGCAGCCGGAGGGCCGGGGGAACAGATACGCAGTATTTT. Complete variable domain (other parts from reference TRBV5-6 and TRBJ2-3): DAGVTQSPTHLIKTRGQQVTLRCSPKSGHDTVSWYQQALGQGPQFIFQYYEEEERQRGNFPDRFSGHQFPNYSSELNVNALLLGDSALYLCASSRRAGGTDTQYFGPGTRLTVL.

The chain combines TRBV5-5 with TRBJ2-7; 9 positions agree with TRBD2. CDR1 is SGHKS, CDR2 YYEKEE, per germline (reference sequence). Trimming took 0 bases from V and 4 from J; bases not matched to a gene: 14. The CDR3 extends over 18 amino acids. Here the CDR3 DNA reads TGTGCCAGCAGCTTGGTTGGGGGAATAGCGGGAGTTACTTACGAGCAGTACTTC. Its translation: CASSLVGGIAGVTYEQYF. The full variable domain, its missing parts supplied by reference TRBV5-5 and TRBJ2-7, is DAGVTQSPTHLIKTRGQQVTLRCSPISGHKSVSWYQQVLGQGPQFIFQYYEKEERGRGNFPDRFSARQFPNYSSELNVNALLLGDSALYLCASSLVGGIAGVTYEQYFGPGTRLTVT.

The chain's CDR3 is CASSQPPDRVPYEQYF. CDR3 nucleotide sequence: TGTGCCAGCAGTCAACCGCCAGACAGGGTTCCCTACGAGCAGTACTTC. The chain links TRBV2 to TRBJ2-7; 7 bases agree with TRBD1. There are 16 residues in the CDR3. Germline CDR1 reads SNHLY; CDR2 reads FYNNEI. The V segment lost 5 bases and the J segment 2 bases; nucleotides outside the gene matches: 12.

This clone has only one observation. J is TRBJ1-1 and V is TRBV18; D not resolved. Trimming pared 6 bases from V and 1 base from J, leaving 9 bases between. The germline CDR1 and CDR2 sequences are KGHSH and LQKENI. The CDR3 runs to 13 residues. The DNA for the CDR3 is TGTGCCAGCTCCCTGACACCGAACACTGAAGCTTTCTTT. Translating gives CASSLTPNTEAFF.

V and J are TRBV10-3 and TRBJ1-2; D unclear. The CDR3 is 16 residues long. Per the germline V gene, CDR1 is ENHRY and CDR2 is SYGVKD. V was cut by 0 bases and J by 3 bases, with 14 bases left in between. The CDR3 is CAISESELSGDYGYTF. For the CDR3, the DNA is TGTGCCATCAGTGAGTCGGAATTAAGCGGCGACTATGGCTACACCTTC.

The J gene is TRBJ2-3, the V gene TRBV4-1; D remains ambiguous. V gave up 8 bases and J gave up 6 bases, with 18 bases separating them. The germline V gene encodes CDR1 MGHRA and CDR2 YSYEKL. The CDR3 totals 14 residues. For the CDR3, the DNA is TGCGCCAGCCGCCCTGGGCAGCTCAGGGATACGCAGTATTTT. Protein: CASRPGQLRDTQYF.

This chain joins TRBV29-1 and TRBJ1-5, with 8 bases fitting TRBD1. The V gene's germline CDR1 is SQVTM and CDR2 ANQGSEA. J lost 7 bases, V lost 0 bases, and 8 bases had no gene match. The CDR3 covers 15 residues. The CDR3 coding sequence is TGCAGCGTTGAAGAGGCAGACAGGGGATGGCAGCCCCAGCATTTT. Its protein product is CSVEEADRGWQPQHF. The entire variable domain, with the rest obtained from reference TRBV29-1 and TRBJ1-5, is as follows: SAVISQKPSRDICQRGTSLTIQCQVDSQVTMMFWYRQQPGQSLTLIATANQGSEATYESGFVIDKFPISRPNLTFSTLTVSNMSPEDSSIYLCSVEEADRGWQPQHFGDGTRLSIL.

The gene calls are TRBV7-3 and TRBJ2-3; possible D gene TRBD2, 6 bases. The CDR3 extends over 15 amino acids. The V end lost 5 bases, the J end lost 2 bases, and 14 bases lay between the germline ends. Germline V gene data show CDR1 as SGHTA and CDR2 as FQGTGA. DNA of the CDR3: TGTGCCAGCAGCATCTTAGGCGGGATCACAGATACGCAGTATTTT. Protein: CASSILGGITDTQYF.

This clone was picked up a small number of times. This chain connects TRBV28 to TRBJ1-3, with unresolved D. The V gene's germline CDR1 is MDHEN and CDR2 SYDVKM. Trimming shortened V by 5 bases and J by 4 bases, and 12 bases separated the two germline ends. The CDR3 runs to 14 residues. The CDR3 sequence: CASSDGSRGNTIYF. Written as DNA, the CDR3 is TGTGCCAGCAGTGACGGGAGTCGGGGAAACACCATATATTTT.

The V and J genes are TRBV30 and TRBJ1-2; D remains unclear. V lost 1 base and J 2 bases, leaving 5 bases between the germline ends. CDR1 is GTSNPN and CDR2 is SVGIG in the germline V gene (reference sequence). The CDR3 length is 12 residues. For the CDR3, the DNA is TGTGCCTGGAGTGGAGGGAACTATGGCTACACCTTC. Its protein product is CAWSGGNYGYTF.

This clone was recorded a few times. The CDR3 DNA sequence: TGTGCCAGCAGCTTATACGGGGGCAATCAGCCCCAGCATTTT. It is translated as CASSLYGGNQPQHF. The chain has TRBV5-6 and TRBJ1-5; the D is unclear. The germline CDR1 and CDR2 sequences are SGHDT and YYEEEE. The CDR3 is 14 residues long. V lost 2 bases and J 2 bases, leaving 8 bases between the germline ends.

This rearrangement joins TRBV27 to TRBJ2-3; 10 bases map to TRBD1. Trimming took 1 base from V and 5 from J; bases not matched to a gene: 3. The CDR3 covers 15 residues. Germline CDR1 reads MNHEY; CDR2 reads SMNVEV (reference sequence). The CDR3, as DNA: TGTGCCAGCAGTTTATGGACAGGGGGAAGAGATACGCAGTATTTT. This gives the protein CASSLWTGGRDTQYF.

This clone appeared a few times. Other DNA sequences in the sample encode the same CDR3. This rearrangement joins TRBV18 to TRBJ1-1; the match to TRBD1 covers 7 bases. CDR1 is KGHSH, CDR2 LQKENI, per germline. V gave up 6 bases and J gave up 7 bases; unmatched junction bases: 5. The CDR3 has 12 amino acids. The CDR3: CASSQGQNEAFF. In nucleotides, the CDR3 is TGTGCCAGCTCTCAGGGACAGAATGAAGCTTTCTTT.

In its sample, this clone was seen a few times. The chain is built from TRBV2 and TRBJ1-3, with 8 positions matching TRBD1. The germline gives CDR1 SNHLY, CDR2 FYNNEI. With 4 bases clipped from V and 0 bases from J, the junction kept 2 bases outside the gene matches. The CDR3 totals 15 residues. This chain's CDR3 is CASSGTGNSGNTIYF. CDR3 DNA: TGTGCCAGCAGTGGGACAGGGAACTCTGGAAACACCATATATTTT.

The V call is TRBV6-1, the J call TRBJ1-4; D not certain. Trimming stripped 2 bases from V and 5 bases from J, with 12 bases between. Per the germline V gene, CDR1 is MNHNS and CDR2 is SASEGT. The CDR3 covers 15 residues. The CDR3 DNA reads TGTGCCAGCAGTGAAACGGGTTGGGAGAATGAAAAACTGTTTTTT. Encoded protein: CASSETGWENEKLFF.

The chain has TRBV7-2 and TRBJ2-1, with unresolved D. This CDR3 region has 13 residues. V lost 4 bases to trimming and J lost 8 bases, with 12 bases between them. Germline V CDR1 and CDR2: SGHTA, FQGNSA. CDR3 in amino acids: CASSSMGSHEQFF. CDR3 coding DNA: TGTGCCAGCAGCTCCATGGGTAGCCATGAGCAGTTCTTC.

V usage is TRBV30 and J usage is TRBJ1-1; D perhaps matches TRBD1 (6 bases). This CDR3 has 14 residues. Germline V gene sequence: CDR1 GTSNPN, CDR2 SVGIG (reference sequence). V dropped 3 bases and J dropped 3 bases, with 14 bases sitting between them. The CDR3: CAWSYRVRHTEAFF. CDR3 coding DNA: TGTGCCTGGAGCTACAGGGTCCGTCACACTGAAGCTTTCTTT.

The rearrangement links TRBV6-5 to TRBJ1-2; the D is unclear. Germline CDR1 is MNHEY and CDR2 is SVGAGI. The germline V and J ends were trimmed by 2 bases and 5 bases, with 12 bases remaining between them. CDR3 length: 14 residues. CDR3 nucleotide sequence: TGTGCCAGCAGTTACAGGGAGAGGGCTTATGGCTACACCTTC. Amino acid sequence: CASSYRERAYGYTF.

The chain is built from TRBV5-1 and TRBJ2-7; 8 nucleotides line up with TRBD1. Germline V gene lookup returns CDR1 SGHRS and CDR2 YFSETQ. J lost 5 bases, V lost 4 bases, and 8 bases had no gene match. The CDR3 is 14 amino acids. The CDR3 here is CASSLGQGKDEQYF. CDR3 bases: TGCGCCAGCAGCCTAGGACAGGGAAAGGACGAGCAGTACTTC.

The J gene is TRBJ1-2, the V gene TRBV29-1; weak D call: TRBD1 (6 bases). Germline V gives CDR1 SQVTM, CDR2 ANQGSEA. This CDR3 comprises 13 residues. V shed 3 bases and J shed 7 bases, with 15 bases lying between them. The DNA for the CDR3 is TGCAGCGTTGAGGAACAGGGAAAATCTGGCTACACCTTC. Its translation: CSVEEQGKSGYTF.

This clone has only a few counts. This CDR3 is CASSEMGQGNNYGYTF. The CDR3 nucleotides are TGTGCCAGCAGTGAAATGGGACAGGGAAATAACTATGGCTACACCTTC. The chain uses TRBV6-1 and TRBJ1-2; 9 bases are shared with TRBD1. V was clipped by 2 bases and J by 1 base; unmatched bases: 5. Looked up from germline, CDR1 is MNHNS and CDR2 is SASEGT. This CDR3 comprises 16 residues.